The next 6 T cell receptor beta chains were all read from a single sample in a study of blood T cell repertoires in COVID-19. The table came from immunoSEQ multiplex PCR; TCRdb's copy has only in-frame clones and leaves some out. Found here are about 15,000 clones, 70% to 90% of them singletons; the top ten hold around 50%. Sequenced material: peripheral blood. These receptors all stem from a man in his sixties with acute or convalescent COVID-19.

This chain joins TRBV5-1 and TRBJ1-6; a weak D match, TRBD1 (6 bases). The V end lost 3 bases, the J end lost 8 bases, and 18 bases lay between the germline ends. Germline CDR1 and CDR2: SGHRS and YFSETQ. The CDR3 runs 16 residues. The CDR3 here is CASSWGTGREDSPLHF. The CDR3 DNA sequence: TGCGCCAGCAGCTGGGGCACAGGGAGAGAGGATTCACCCCTCCACTTT.

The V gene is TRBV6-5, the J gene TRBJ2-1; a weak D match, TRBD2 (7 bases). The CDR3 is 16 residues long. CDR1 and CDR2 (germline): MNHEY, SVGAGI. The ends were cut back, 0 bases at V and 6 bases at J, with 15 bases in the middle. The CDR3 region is CASSYSRGEGSNEQFF. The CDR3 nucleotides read TGTGCCAGCAGTTACTCGAGGGGGGAGGGCAGCAATGAGCAGTTCTTC.

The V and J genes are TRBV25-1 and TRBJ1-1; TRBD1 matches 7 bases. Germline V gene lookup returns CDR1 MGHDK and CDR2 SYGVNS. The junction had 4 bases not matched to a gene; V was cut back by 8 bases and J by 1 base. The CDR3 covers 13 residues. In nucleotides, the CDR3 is TGTGCCAGCTGTAAGGGGGCGAACACTGAAGCTTTCTTT. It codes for CASCKGANTEAFF.

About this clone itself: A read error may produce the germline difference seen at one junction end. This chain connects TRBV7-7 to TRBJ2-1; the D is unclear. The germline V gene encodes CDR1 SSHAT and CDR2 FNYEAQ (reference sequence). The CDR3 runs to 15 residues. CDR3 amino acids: CASSPTIPKANEQFF. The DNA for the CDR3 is TGTGCTAGCAGCCCTACTATCCCGAAAGCCAATGAGCAGTTCTTC.

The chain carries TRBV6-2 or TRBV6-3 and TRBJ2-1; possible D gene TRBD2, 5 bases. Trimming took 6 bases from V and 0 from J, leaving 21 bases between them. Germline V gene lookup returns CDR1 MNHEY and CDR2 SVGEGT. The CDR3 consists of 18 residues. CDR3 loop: CASSRPLGWESSYNEQFF. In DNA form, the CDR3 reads TGTGCCAGCAGCCGCCCCCTAGGATGGGAGAGCTCCTACAATGAGCAGTTCTTC.

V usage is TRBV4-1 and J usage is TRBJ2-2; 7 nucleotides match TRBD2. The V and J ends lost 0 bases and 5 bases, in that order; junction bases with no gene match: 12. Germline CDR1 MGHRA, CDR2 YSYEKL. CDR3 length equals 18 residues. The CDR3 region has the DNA TGCGCCAGCAGCCAAGATCCCCGGACTAGGGGTCTAACCGGGGAGCTGTTTTTT. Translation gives CASSQDPRTRGLTGELFF.